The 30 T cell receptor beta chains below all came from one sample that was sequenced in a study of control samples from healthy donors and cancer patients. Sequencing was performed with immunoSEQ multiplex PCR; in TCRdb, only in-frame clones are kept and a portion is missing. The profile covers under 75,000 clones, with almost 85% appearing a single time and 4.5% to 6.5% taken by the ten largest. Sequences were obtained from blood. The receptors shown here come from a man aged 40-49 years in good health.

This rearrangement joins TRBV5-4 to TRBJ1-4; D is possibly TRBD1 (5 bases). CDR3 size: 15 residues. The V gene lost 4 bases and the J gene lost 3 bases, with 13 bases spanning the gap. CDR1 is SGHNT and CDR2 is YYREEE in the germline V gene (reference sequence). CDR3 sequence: CASSETGPANEKLFF. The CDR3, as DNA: TGTGCCAGCAGCGAAACAGGCCCCGCTAATGAAAAACTGTTTTTT.

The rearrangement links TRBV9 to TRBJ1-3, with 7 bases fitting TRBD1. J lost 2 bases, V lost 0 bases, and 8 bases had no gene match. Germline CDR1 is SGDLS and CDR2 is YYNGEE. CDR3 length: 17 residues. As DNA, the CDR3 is TGTGCCAGCAGCGTAGTGGACAGGAGTTCTGCTGGAAACACCATATATTTT. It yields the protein CASSVVDRSSAGNTIYF.

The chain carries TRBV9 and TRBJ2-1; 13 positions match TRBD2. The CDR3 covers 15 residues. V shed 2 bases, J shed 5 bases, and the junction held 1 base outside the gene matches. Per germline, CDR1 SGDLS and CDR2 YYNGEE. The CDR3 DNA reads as TGTGCCAGCAGCGTCACTAGCGGGAGGGACAATGAGCAGTTCTTC. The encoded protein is CASSVTSGRDNEQFF.

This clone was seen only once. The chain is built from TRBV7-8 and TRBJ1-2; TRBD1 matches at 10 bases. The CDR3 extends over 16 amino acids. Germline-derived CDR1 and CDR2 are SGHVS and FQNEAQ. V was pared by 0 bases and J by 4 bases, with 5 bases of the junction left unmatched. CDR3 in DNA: TGTGCCAGCAGCTTAGCGGGGACAGGGGTTGGCTATGGCTACACCTTC. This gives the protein CASSLAGTGVGYGYTF.

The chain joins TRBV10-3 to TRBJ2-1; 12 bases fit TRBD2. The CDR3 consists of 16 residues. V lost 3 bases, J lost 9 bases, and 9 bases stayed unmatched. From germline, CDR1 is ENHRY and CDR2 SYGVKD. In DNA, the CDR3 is TGTGCCATCAGTGACGCTAGCGGGAGGGACGTGGGTGAGCAGTTCTTC. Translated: CAISDASGRDVGEQFF.

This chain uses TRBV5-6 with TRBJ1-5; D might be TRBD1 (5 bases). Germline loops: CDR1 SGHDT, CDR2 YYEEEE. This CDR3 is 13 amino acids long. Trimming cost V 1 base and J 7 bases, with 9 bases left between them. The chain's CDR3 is CASSLWGLQPQHF. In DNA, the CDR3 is TGTGCCAGCAGCTTGTGGGGGTTGCAGCCCCAGCATTTT.

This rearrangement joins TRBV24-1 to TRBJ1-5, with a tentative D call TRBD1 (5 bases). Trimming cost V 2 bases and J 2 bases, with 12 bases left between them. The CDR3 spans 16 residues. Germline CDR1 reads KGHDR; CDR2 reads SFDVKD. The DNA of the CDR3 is TGTGCCACCAGTGATTCGGGGGATTCAGGCAATCAGCCCCAGCATTTT. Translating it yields CATSDSGDSGNQPQHF.

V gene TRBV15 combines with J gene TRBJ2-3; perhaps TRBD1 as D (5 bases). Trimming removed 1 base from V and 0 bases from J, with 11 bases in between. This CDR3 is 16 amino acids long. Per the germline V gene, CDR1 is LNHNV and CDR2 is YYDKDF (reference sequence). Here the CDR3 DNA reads TGTGCCACCAGCAGAGTTAGAGACAGAAGCACAGATACGCAGTATTTT. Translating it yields CATSRVRDRSTDTQYF.

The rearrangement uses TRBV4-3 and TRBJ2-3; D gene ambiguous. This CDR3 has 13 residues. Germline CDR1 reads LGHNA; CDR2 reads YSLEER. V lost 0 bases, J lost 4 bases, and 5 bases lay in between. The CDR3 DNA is TGCGCCAGCAGCCAAGAGGCAGCAGATACGCAGTATTTT. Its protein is CASSQEAADTQYF.

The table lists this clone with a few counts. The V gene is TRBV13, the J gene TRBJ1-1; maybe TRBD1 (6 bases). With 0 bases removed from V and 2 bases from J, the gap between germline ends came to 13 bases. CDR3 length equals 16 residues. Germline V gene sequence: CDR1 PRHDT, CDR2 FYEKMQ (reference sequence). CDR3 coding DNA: TGTGCCAGCAGCTTAGGCGTAGGCAGGGGAAACACTGAAGCTTTCTTT. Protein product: CASSLGVGRGNTEAFF.

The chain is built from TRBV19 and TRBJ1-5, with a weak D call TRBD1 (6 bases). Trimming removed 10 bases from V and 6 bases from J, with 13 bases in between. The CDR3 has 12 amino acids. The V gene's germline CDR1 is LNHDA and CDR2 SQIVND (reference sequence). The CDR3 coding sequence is TGTGCCACTGGACAGAGCCGTCAGCCCCAGCATTTT. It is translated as CATGQSRQPQHF.

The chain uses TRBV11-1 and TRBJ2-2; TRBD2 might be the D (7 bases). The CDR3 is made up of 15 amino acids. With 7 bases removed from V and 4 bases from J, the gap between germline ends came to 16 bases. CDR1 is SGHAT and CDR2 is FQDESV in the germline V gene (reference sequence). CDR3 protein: CASTFREGGTGELFF. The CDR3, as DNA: TGTGCCAGCACCTTCAGGGAGGGGGGCACCGGGGAGCTGTTTTTT.

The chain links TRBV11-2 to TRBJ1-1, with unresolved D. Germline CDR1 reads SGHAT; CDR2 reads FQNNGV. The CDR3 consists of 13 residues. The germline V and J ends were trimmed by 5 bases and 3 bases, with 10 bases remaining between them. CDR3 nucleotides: TGTGCCAGCAGCCTACAGAGAGACACTGAAGCTTTCTTT. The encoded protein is CASSLQRDTEAFF.

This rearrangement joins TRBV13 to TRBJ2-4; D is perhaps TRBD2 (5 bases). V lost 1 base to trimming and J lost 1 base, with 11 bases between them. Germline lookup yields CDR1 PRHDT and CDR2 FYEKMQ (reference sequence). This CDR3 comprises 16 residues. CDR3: CASSLERGRAKNIQYF. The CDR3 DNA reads TGTGCCAGCAGCTTAGAACGGGGAAGGGCCAAAAACATTCAGTACTTC.

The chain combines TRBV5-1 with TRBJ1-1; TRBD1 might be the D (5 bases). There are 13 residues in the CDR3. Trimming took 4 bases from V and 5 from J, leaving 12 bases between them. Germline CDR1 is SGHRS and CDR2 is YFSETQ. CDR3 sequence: CASSVGHDTEAFF. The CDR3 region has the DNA TGCGCCAGCAGCGTCGGACACGATACTGAAGCTTTCTTT.

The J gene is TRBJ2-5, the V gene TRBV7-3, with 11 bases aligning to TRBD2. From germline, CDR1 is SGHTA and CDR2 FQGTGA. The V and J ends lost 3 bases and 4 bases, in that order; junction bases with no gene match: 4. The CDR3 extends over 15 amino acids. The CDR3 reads CASSFNGLAGETQYF. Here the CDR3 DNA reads TGTGCCAGCAGCTTCAACGGACTAGCGGGAGAGACCCAGTACTTC. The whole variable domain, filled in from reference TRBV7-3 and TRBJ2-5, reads GAGVSQTPSNKVTEKGKYVELRCDPISGHTALYWYRQSLGQGPEFLIYFQGTGAADDSGLPNDRFFAVRPEGSVSTLKIQRTERGDSAVYLCASSFNGLAGETQYFGPGTRLLVL.

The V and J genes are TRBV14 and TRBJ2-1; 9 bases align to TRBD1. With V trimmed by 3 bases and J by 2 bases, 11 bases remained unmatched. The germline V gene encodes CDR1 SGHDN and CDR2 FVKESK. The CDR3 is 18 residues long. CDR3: CASSHRFSTGGTYNEQFF. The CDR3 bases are TGTGCCAGCAGCCATCGTTTCTCTACAGGGGGCACCTACAATGAGCAGTTCTTC. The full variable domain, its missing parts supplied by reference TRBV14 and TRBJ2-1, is EAGVTQFPSHSVIEKGQTVTLRCDPISGHDNLYWYRRVMGKEIKFLLHFVKESKQDESGMPNNRFLAERTGGTYSTLKVQPAELEDSGVYFCASSHRFSTGGTYNEQFFGPGTRLTVL.

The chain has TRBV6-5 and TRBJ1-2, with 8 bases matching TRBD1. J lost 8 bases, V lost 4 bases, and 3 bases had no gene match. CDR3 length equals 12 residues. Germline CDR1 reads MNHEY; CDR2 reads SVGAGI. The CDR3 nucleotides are TGTGCCAGCAGTTCCAGGGGGCAAGGCTACACCTTC. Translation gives CASSSRGQGYTF.

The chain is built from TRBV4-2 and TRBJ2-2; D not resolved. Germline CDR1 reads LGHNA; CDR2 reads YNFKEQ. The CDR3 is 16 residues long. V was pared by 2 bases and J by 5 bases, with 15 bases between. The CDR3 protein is CASSQNLRTETGELFF. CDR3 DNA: TGTGCCAGCAGCCAAAATCTAAGAACCGAGACCGGGGAGCTGTTTTTT.

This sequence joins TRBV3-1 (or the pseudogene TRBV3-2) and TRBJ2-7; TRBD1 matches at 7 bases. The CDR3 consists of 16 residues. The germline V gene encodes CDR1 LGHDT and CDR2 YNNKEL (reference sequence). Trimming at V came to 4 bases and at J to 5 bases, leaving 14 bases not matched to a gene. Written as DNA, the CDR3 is TGTGCCAGCAGCCTATGGACAGGCTCAACCAGCAACGAGCAGTACTTC. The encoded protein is CASSLWTGSTSNEQYF.

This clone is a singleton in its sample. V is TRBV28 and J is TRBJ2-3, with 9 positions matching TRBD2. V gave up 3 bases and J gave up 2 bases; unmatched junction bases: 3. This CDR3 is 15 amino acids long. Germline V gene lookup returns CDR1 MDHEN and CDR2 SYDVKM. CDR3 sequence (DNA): TGTGCCAGCAGTTTCGGGACTAGCTCCACAGATACGCAGTATTTT. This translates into CASSFGTSSTDTQYF.

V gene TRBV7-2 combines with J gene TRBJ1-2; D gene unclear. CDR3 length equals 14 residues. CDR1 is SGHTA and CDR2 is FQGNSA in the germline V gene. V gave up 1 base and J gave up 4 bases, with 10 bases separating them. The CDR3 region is CASSLVTDGYGYTF. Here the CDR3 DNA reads TGTGCCAGCAGCTTAGTTACTGATGGCTATGGCTACACCTTC.

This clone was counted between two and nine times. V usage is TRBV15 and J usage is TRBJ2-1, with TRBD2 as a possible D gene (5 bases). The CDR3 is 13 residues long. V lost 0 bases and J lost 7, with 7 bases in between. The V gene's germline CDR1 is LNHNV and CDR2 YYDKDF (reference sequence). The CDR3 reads CATSRDPGNEQFF. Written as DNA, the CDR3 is TGTGCCACCAGCAGAGATCCGGGGAATGAGCAGTTCTTC.

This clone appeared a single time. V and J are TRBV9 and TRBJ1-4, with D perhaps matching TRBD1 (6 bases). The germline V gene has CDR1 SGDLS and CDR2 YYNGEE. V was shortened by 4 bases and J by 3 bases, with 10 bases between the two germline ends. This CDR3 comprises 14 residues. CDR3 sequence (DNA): TGTGCCAGCAGCACAGGGACGGCTAATGAAAAACTGTTTTTT. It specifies CASSTGTANEKLFF.

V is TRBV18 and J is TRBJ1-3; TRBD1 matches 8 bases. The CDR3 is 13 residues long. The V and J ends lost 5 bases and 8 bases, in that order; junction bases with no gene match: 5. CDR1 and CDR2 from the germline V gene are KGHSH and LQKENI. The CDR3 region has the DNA TGTGCCAGCTCAGCCACAGGGGGATACACCATATATTTT. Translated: CASSATGGYTIYF.

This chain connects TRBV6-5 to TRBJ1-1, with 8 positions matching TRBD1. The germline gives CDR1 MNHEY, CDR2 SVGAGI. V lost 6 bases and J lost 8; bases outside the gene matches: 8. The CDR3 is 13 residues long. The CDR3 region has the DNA TGTGCCAGCAGCCCCCGCTCAGGGGGCGAAGCTTTCTTT. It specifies CASSPRSGGEAFF.

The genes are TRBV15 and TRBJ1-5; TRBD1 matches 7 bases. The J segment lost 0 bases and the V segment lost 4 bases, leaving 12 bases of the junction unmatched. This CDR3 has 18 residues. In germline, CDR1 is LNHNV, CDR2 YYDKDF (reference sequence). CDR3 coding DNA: TGTGCCACCAGCAAAGCCGGGACAGCCACTTATAGCAATCAGCCCCAGCATTTT. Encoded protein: CATSKAGTATYSNQPQHF.

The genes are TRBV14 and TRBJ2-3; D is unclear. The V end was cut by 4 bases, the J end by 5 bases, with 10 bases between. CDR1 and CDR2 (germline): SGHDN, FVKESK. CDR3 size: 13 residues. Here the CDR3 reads CASSPLVEDTQYF. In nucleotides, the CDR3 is TGTGCCAGCAGCCCACTTGTGGAAGATACGCAGTATTTT.

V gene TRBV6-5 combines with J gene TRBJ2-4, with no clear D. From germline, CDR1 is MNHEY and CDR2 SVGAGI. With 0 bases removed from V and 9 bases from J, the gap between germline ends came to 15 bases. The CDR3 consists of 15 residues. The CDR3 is CASSYSRSGKGIQYF. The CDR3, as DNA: TGTGCCAGCAGTTACTCGAGGAGTGGGAAGGGCATTCAGTACTTC.

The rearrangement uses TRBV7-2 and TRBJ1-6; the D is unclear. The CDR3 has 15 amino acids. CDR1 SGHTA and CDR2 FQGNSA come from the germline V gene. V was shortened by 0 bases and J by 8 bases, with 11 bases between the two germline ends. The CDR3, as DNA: TGTGCCAGCAGCTTAGCAGGGCTTTTGGATTCACCCCTCCACTTT. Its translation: CASSLAGLLDSPLHF.